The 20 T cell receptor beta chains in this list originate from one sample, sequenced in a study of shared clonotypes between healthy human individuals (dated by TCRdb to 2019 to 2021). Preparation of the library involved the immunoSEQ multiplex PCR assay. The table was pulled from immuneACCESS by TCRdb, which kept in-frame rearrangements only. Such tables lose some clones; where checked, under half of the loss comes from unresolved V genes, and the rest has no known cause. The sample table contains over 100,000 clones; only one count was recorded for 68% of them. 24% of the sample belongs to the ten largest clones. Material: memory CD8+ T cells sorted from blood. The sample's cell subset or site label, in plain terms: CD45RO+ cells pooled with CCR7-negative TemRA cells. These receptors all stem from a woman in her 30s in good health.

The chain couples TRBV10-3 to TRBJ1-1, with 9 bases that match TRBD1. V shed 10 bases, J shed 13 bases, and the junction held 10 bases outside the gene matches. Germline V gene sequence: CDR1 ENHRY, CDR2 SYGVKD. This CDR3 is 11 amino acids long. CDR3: CATGTGSLGFF. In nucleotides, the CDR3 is TGTGCCACGGGGACAGGGTCCCTTGGTTTCTTT.

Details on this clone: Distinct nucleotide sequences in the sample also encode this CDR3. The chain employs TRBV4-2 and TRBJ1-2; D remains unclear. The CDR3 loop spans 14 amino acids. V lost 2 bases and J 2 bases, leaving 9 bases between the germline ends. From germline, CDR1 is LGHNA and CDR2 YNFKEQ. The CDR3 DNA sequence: TGTGCCAGCAGCCAACCTCTGGGGAACTATGGCTACACCTTC. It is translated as CASSQPLGNYGYTF.

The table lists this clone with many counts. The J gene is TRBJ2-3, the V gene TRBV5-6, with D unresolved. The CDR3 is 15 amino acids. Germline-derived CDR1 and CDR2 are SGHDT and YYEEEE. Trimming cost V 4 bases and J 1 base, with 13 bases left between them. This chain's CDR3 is CASSQNYRGTDTQYF. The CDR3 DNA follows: TGTGCCAGCAGCCAAAACTATAGGGGCACAGATACGCAGTATTTT.

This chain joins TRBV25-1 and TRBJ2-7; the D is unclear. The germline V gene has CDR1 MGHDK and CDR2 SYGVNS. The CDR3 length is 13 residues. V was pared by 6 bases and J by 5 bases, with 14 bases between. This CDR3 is CASSSQAPDEQYF. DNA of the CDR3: TGTGCCAGCAGCTCCCAGGCTCCCGACGAGCAGTACTTC.

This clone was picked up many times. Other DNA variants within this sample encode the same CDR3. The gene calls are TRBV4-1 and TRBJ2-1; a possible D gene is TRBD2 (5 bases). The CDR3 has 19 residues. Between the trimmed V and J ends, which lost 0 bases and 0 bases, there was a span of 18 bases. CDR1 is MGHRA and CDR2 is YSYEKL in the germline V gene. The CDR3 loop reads CASSQDSVREQSSYNEQFF. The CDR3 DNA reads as TGCGCCAGCAGCCAAGATTCGGTGAGGGAGCAGAGCTCCTACAATGAGCAGTTCTTC.

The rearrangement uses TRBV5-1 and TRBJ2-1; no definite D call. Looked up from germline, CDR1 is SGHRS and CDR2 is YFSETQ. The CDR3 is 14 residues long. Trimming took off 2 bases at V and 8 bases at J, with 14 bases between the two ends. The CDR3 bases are TGCGCCAGCAGCTTACGGTCTGAAGTCGATGAGCAGTTCTTC. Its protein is CASSLRSEVDEQFF.

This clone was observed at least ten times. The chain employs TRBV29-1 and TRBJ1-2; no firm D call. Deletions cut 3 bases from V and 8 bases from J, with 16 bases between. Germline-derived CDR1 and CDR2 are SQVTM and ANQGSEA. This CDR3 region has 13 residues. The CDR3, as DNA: TGCAGCGTTGAGAGATTGGGATATGACGGCTACACCTTC. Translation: CSVERLGYDGYTF.

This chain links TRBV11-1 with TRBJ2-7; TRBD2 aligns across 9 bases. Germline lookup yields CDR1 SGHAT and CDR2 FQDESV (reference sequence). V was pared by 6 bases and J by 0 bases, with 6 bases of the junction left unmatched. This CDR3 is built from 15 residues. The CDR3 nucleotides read TGTGCCAGCAGTGTTAGCGGGAGCCCCTCCTACGAGCAGTACTTC. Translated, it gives CASSVSGSPSYEQYF. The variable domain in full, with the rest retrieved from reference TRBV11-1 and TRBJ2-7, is EAEVAQSPRYKITEKSQAVAFWCDPISGHATLYWYRQILGQGPELLVQFQDESVVDDSQLPKDRFSAERLKGVDSTLKIQPAELGDSAMYLCASSVSGSPSYEQYFGPGTRLTVT.

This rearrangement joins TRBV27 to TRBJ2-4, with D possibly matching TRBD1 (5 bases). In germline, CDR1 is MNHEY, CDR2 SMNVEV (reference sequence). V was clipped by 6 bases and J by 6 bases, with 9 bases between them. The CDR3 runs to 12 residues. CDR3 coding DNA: TGTGCCAGCAGGGCAGGGTCAAACATTCAGTACTTC. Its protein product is CASRAGSNIQYF.

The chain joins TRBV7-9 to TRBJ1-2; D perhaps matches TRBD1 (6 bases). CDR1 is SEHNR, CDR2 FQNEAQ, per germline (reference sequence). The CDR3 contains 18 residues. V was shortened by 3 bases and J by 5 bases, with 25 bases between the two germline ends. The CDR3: CASSFFRQGYFSPYGYTF. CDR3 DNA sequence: TGTGCCAGCAGCTTTTTTCGGCAGGGGTATTTCTCGCCTTATGGCTACACCTTC.

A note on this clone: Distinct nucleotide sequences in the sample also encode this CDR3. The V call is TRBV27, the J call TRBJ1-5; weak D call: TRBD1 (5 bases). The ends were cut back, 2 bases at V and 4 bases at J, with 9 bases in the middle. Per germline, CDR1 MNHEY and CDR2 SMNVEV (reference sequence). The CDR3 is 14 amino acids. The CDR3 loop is CASSLLGGNQPQHF. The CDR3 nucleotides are TGTGCCAGCAGTTTACTTGGGGGTAATCAGCCCCAGCATTTT.

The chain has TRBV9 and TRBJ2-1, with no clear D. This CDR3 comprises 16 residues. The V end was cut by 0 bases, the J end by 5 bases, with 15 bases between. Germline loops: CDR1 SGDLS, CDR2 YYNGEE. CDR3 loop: CASSVAEAAINNEQFF. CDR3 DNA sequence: TGTGCCAGCAGCGTAGCTGAGGCAGCAATCAACAATGAGCAGTTCTTC.

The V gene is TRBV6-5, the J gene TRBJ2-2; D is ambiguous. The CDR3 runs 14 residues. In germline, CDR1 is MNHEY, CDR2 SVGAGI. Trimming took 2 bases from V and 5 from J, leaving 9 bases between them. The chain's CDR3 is CASSYNGLTGELFF. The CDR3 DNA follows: TGTGCCAGCAGTTACAATGGGCTAACCGGGGAGCTGTTTTTT.

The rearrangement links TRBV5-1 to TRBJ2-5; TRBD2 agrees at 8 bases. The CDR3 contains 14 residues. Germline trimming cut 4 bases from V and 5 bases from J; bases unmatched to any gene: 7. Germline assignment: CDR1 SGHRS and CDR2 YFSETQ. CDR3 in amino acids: CASSRSRLAETQYF. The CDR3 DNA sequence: TGCGCCAGCAGCCGAAGCCGACTAGCGGAGACCCAGTACTTC. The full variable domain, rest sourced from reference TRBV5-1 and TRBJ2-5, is KAGVTQTPRYLIKTRGQQVTLSCSPISGHRSVSWYQQTPGQGLQFLFEYFSETQRNKGNFPGRFSGRQFSNSRSEMNVSTLELGDSALYLCASSRSRLAETQYFGPGTRLLVL.

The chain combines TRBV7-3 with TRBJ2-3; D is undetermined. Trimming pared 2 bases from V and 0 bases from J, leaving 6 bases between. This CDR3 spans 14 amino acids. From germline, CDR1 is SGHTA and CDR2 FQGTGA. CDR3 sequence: CASSLGRSTDTQYF. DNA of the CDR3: TGTGCCAGCAGCTTAGGAAGGAGCACAGATACGCAGTATTTT.

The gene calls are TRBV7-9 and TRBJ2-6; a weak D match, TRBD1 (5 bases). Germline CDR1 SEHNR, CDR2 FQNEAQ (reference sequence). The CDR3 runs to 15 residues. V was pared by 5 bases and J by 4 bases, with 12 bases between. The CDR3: CASSPTGFGANVLTF. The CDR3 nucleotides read TGTGCCAGCAGCCCCACAGGTTTCGGGGCCAACGTCCTGACTTTC.

The CDR3 protein is CATSRLAGEGAEQYF. In DNA form, the CDR3 reads TGTGCCACCAGCAGACTAGCGGGAGAAGGAGCCGAGCAGTACTTC. The chain recombines TRBV15 with TRBJ2-7; 10 bases match TRBD2. V was pared by 2 bases and J by 6 bases, with 7 bases of the junction left unmatched. The germline V gene encodes CDR1 LNHNV and CDR2 YYDKDF (reference sequence). This CDR3 region has 15 residues.

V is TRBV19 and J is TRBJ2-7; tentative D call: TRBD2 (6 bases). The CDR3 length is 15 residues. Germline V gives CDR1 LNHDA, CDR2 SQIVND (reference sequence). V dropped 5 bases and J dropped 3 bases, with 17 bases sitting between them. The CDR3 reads CASSLGPSEGYEQYF. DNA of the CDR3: TGTGCCAGTAGTCTTGGTCCCTCGGAGGGCTACGAGCAGTACTTC.

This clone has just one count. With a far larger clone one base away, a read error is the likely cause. CDR3 residues: CASSSKLAAYNEQFF. CDR3 coding DNA: TGCGCCAGCAGCTCGAAACTAGCAGCCTACAATGAGCAGTTCTTC. The chain is built from TRBV5-1 and TRBJ2-1; the D gene is possibly TRBD2 (6 bases). The CDR3 totals 15 residues. V gave up 3 bases and J gave up 2 bases, with 12 bases separating them. Germline lookup yields CDR1 SGHRS and CDR2 YFSETQ.

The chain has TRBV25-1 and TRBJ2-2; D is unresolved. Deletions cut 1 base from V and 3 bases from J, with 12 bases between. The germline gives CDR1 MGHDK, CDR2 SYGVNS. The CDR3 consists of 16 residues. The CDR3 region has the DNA TGTGCCAGCAGTGAATCAGGTACTACCTACACCGGGGAGCTGTTTTTT. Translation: CASSESGTTYTGELFF.